Below are 18 T cell receptor beta chains sequenced from a single sample in a study of blood T cell repertoires in COVID-19 (dated by TCRdb to the early 2020s). Library generation was performed with the immunoSEQ multiplex PCR assay. Here the immuneACCESS table is served through TCRdb, limited to in-frame sequences with V and J called. Missing clones are a known gap in these copies; in checked studies unresolved V genes cover under half, and the rest lacks a known reason. Counted in this sample were roughly 150,000 clones; around 90% of them appeared once. The ten top clones hold about 5% of the sample. The sequenced material came from peripheral blood. The receptors originated from a human donor in a cohort sampled during active COVID-19.

This chain uses TRBV10-3 with TRBJ1-2; 7 positions agree with TRBD1. Trimming removed 5 bases from V and 3 bases from J; junction bases left unmatched: 3. This CDR3 comprises 13 residues. CDR1 and CDR2 (germline): ENHRY, SYGVKD. The CDR3, as DNA: TGTGCCATCAGTCCTGACAGGGACTATGGCTACACCTTC. The encoded protein is CAISPDRDYGYTF.

The genes are TRBV18 and TRBJ1-1, with 7 nucleotides matching TRBD1. Germline assignment: CDR1 KGHSH and CDR2 LQKENI. V was pared by 3 bases and J by 3 bases, with 1 base of the junction left unmatched. The CDR3 contains 13 residues. CDR3 residues: CASSPGQHTEAFF. CDR3 coding DNA: TGTGCCAGCTCACCGGGACAGCACACTGAAGCTTTCTTT. Variable domain in full (rest from reference TRBV18 and TRBJ1-1): NAGVMQNPRHLVRRRGQEARLRCSPMKGHSHVYWYRQLPEEGLKFMVYLQKENIIDESGMPKERFSAEFPKEGPSILRIQQVVRGDSAAYFCASSPGQHTEAFFGQGTRLTVV.

In its sample, this clone was seen once. CDR3 protein: CASVGGNYEQYF. CDR3 nucleotides: TGTGCCAGCGTCGGGGGTAACTACGAGCAGTACTTC. V gene TRBV2 combines with J gene TRBJ2-7; D may be TRBD2 (6 bases). Trimming took off 8 bases at V and 3 bases at J, with 11 bases between the two ends. This CDR3 is 12 amino acids long. Germline CDR1 is SNHLY and CDR2 is FYNNEI.

Regarding this clone: A much larger clone differs from this one at a single base, so this may be a read error. The chain combines TRBV7-8 with TRBJ1-1; TRBD1 matches 7 bases. This CDR3 has 14 amino acids. Germline V gives CDR1 SGHVS, CDR2 FQNEAQ. Trimming cost V 1 base and J 1 base; bases outside gene matches: 0. The CDR3 loop reads CASSLGTGNTEAFF. CDR3 sequence (DNA): TGTGCCAGCAGCTTAGGGACAGGGAACACTGAAGCTTTCTTT.

The chain carries TRBV27 and TRBJ2-5, with 10 bases lining up with TRBD2. This CDR3 has 15 amino acids. Germline values: CDR1 MNHEY, CDR2 SMNVEV (reference sequence). J gave up 5 bases and V 2 bases, and 5 bases lay outside the gene matches. DNA for the CDR3: TGTGCCAGCAGTTTACTAGCGGGAGTTCGGGAGACCCAGTACTTC. Amino acids: CASSLLAGVRETQYF.

The J gene is TRBJ1-6, the V gene TRBV19, with D uncertain. Germline values: CDR1 LNHDA, CDR2 SQIVND (reference sequence). Between the trimmed V and J ends, which lost 7 bases and 7 bases, there was a span of 11 bases. The CDR3 sequence is 13 residues long. Written as DNA, the CDR3 is TGTGCCAGTAACGACATTGGGAATTCACCCCTCCACTTT. It is translated as CASNDIGNSPLHF.

The chain's CDR3 is CASSSTSGESSYEQYF. The CDR3 region has the DNA TGTGCCAGCAGTAGTACTAGCGGGGAAAGCTCCTACGAGCAGTACTTC. The chain has TRBV2 and TRBJ2-7; 10 nucleotides line up with TRBD2. J lost 0 bases, V lost 5 bases, and 7 bases had no gene match. The CDR3 has 16 residues. Germline values: CDR1 SNHLY, CDR2 FYNNEI.

The chain couples TRBV24-1 to TRBJ2-1, with D possibly matching TRBD1 (6 bases). The CDR3 length is 15 residues. Per germline, CDR1 KGHDR and CDR2 SFDVKD. V shed 5 bases and J shed 8 bases, with 18 bases lying between them. The CDR3 nucleotides are TGTGCCACCAGTGTCCGGCAGGGGTTAGTTGATGAGCAGTTCTTC. Amino acid sequence: CATSVRQGLVDEQFF.

The chain carries TRBV6-5 and TRBJ2-7; D is ambiguous. The CDR3 loop spans 14 amino acids. Germline CDR1 and CDR2: MNHEY and SVGAGI. V lost 7 bases to trimming and J lost 0 bases, with 13 bases between them. The CDR3, as DNA: TGTGCCAGCATCAACGGTCCTGCCTCCTACGAGCAGTACTTC. Its protein is CASINGPASYEQYF.

The CDR3 spells CASRPGDSGSYEQYF. CDR3 nucleotide sequence: TGTGCCAGCAGGCCTGGGGACAGTGGATCGTACGAGCAGTACTTC. V is TRBV6-6 and J is TRBJ2-7; 7 bases line up with TRBD1. Trimming at V came to 6 bases and at J to 4 bases, leaving 12 bases not matched to a gene. The germline V gene has CDR1 MNHNY and CDR2 SVGAGI (reference sequence). The CDR3 totals 15 residues.

The rearrangement uses TRBV27 and TRBJ1-1; 8 bases agree with TRBD1. Germline loops: CDR1 MNHEY, CDR2 SMNVEV (reference sequence). The length of the CDR3 is 14 residues. V lost 4 bases and J lost 8; bases outside the gene matches: 9. CDR3 sequence: CASSSSGQVGEAFF. The DNA of the CDR3 is TGTGCCAGCAGTTCATCGGGACAGGTGGGGGAAGCTTTCTTT.

The genes are TRBV7-9 and TRBJ2-5; TRBD2 might be the D (6 bases). V was shortened by 1 base and J by 4 bases, with 7 bases between the two germline ends. Germline assignment: CDR1 SEHNR and CDR2 FQNEAQ (reference sequence). This CDR3 is built from 13 residues. In DNA, the CDR3 is TGTGCCAGCAGCTTAGTGGGGGGAGAGACCCAGTACTTC. This translates into CASSLVGGETQYF. The full variable domain, rest sourced from reference TRBV7-9 and TRBJ2-5, is DTGVSQNPRHKITKRGQNVTFRCDPISEHNRLYWYRQTLGQGPEFLTYFQNEAQLEKSRLLSDRFSAERPKGSFSTLEIQRTEQGDSAMYLCASSLVGGETQYFGPGTRLLVL.

The chain links TRBV9 to TRBJ2-7; a weak D match, TRBD2 (5 bases). CDR3 length: 14 amino acids. Germline lookup yields CDR1 SGDLS and CDR2 YYNGEE. The V end lost 2 bases, the J end lost 4 bases, and 13 bases lay between the germline ends. CDR3: CASSVGGSGYEQYF. In nucleotides, the CDR3 is TGTGCCAGCAGCGTCGGTGGGAGTGGGTACGAGCAGTACTTC. The whole variable domain, remainder taken from reference TRBV9 and TRBJ2-7, is DSGVTQTPKHLITATGQRVTLRCSPRSGDLSVYWYQQSLDQGLQFLIQYYNGEERAKGNILERFSAQQFPDLHSELNLSSLELGDSALYFCASSVGGSGYEQYFGPGTRLTVT.

This sequence joins TRBV19 and TRBJ1-2; possibly TRBD1 for D (5 bases). V was clipped by 5 bases and J by 4 bases, with 11 bases between them. CDR1 and CDR2 (germline): LNHDA, SQIVND (reference sequence). CDR3 length equals 13 residues. CDR3 coding DNA: TGTGCCAGTAGTCTATCCGGGGGCTATGGCTACACCTTC. Amino acids: CASSLSGGYGYTF.

The gene calls are TRBV2 and TRBJ2-3; no reliable D call. The V gene lost 0 bases and the J gene lost 3 bases, with 4 bases spanning the gap. The CDR3 is made up of 13 amino acids. Germline CDR1 reads SNHLY; CDR2 reads FYNNEI. CDR3 in amino acids: CASSEARTDTQYF. CDR3 nucleotide sequence: TGTGCCAGCAGTGAAGCGCGGACAGATACGCAGTATTTT.

This clone has just a few counts. V is TRBV7-6 and J is TRBJ1-2; 7 bases align to TRBD1. The CDR3 runs 17 residues. Germline V gene lookup returns CDR1 SGHVS and CDR2 FNYEAQ. The ends lost 5 bases at V and 4 bases at J; junction bases unmatched: 16. The CDR3 sequence: CASSVGANRGVGYGYTF. The CDR3 DNA is TGTGCCAGCAGCGTCGGAGCTAACAGGGGCGTAGGCTATGGCTACACCTTC.

V is TRBV5-4 and J is TRBJ2-2, with TRBD2 matching over 10 bases. CDR1 and CDR2 (germline): SGHNT, YYREEE (reference sequence). The CDR3 is 16 amino acids. With 4 bases clipped from V and 5 bases from J, the junction kept 8 bases outside the gene matches. CDR3 nucleotides: TGTGCCAGCAGCCCCCTAGCGGGGGAAGGAACCGGGGAGCTGTTTTTT. Protein: CASSPLAGEGTGELFF.

The V and J genes are TRBV7-9 and TRBJ2-5; 8 nucleotides agree with TRBD1. Germline V gives CDR1 SEHNR, CDR2 FQNEAQ (reference sequence). Trimming cost V 2 bases and J 3 bases; bases outside gene matches: 5. The CDR3 has 15 amino acids. CDR3 amino acids: CASSLTHRGEETQYF. The CDR3 DNA reads as TGTGCCAGCAGCTTAACACACAGGGGGGAAGAGACCCAGTACTTC.